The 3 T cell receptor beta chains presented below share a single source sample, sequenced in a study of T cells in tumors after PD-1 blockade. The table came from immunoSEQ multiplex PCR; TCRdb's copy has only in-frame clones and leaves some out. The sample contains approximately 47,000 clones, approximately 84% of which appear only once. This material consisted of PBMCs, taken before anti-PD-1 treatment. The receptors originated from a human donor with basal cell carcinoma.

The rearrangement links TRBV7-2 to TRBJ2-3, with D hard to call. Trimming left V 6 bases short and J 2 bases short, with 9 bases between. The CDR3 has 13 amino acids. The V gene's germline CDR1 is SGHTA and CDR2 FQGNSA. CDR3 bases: TGTGCCAGCAGTTACGCATACACAGATACGCAGTATTTT. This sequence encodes CASSYAYTDTQYF.

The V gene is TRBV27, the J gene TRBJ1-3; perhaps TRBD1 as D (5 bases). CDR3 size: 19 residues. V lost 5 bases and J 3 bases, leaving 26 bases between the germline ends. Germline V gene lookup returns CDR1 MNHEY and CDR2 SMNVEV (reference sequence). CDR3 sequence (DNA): TGTGCCAGCAGTCCATTACTGAGGACGGCGGGGACTCGTGGAAACACCATATATTTT. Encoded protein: CASSPLLRTAGTRGNTIYF.

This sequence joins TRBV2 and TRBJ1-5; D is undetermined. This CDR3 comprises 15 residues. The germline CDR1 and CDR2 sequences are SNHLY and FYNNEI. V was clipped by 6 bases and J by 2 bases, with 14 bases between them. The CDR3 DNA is TGTGCCAGCAGGTCGGGTCCCGGGGGCAATCAGCCCCAGCATTTT. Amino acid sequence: CASRSGPGGNQPQHF.